This paragraph covers one TCR beta chain sequence. Its antigen is currently unknown. This specimen belongs to a study of cytomegalovirus exposure and HLA in healthy donors. CDR3 length equals 14 residues. Germline trimming cut 5 bases from V and 2 bases from J; bases unmatched to any gene: 3. CDR1 is SGHVS, CDR2 FQNEAQ, per germline. Study-wide findings and caveats: The CMV antigen specificity of a few CMV-associated chains was confirmed through in vitro analysis. Rarity characterized most TCR sequences, yet some public TCRs appeared in many donors. Reported performance of the classifier showed diagnosis of cytomegalovirus status with high specificity and sensitivity.

TCRdb's table, derived via immunoSEQ multiplex PCR, lists solely in-frame clones and lacks some. The sample has about 140,000 clones, around 86% seen once. The source material was PBMCs. The genes are TRBV7-8 and TRBJ1-5, with 7 bases identical to TRBD1. The origin of this receptor is a young man in good health and CMV-seropositive. Here the CDR3 reads CASSLGQGNQPQHF. CDR3 in DNA: TGTGCCAGCAGCCTAGGACAGGGCAATCAGCCCCAGCATTTT.